One sample yielded the 32 T cell receptor beta chains listed below, sequenced in a study of T cells after yellow fever vaccination. MiXCR, run by TCRdb on the 5' RACE reads, gives a single entry per CDR3 protein. This sample has 500,000 to 650,000 distinct CDR3 sequences, with roughly 14% found just once. This specimen consisted of PBMCs, obtained on the day of the yellow fever booster vaccination. All receptors derive from a man aged 25 to 40 who received the YFV17D yellow fever vaccine.

CDR3 region: CASSKQGTDYEQFF. CDR3 coding DNA: TGTGCCAGCAGTAAACAGGGTACTGATTATGAGCAGTTCTTC. The J gene is TRBJ2-1, the V gene TRBV6-1, with D possibly TRBD1 on 6 matching bases. The CDR3 consists of 14 residues. In germline, CDR1 is MNHNS, CDR2 SASEGT. V was pared by 5 bases and J by 8 bases, with 16 bases between.

This clonotype turned up a few times. The chain couples TRBV6-1 to TRBJ2-2; 9 bases match TRBD1. Germline V CDR1 and CDR2: MNHNS, SASEGT. V shed 7 bases and J 7 bases; nucleotides not matched to a gene: 7. The CDR3 is made up of 14 amino acids. CDR3 DNA sequence: TGTGCCAGCACCTACAGGGGGCGGGGCGGGGAGCTGTTTTTT. It encodes CASTYRGRGGELFF.

This clonotype was counted between two and nine times. The chain joins TRBV6-2 or TRBV6-3 to TRBJ2-3; tentatively, D is TRBD2 (5 bases). V was pared by 5 bases and J by 1 base, with 16 bases between. CDR3 length equals 16 residues. Looked up from germline, CDR1 is MNHEY and CDR2 is SVGEGT. CDR3 sequence (DNA): TGTGCCAGCAGTCCTCACCGGGGAATACGCACAGATACGCAGTATTTT. Residues: CASSPHRGIRTDTQYF.

This clonotype was counted only a few times. The CDR3 nucleotides are TGTGCCAGCAGTCTGGGACAGGTGGGGGACATTCAGTACTTC. Residues: CASSLGQVGDIQYF. The chain employs TRBV28 and TRBJ2-4; 8 positions match TRBD1. The CDR3 contains 14 residues. Trimming took 5 bases from V and 8 from J; bases not matched to a gene: 8. CDR1 is MDHEN, CDR2 SYDVKM, per germline. The full variable domain, rest sourced from reference TRBV28 and TRBJ2-4, is DVKVTQSSRYLVKRTGEKVFLECVQDMDHENMFWYRQDPGLGLRLIYFSYDVKMKEKGDIPEGYSVSREKKERFSLILESASTNQTSMYLCASSLGQVGDIQYFGAGTRLSVL.

This clonotype was detected only a few times. The rearrangement links TRBV9 to TRBJ2-1, with D possibly TRBD2 on 6 matching bases. This CDR3 is built from 15 residues. CDR1 is SGDLS, CDR2 YYNGEE, per germline. Trimming stripped 3 bases from V and 7 bases from J, with 17 bases between. CDR3 DNA sequence: TGTGCCAGCAGCGAGTCTGGGACTGGCATTAATGAGCAGTTCTTC. Amino acids: CASSESGTGINEQFF.

This clonotype has only a few counts. This chain joins TRBV4-3 and TRBJ2-7; a weak D match, TRBD2 (5 bases). V shed 1 base and J shed 0 bases, with 13 bases lying between them. Germline V lookup: CDR1 LGHNA, CDR2 YSLEER. The CDR3 length is 16 residues. CDR3 region: CASSQGAEASSYEQYF. The CDR3 DNA follows: TGCGCCAGCAGCCAAGGAGCGGAGGCCAGCTCCTACGAGCAGTACTTC.

The J gene is TRBJ2-3, the V gene TRBV30, with 9 bases fitting TRBD2. The CDR3 extends over 17 amino acids. V gave up 0 bases and J gave up 2 bases; unmatched junction bases: 9. CDR1 and CDR2 (germline): GTSNPN, SVGIG (reference sequence). CDR3: CAWSVRPSGASTDTQYF. The CDR3 nucleotides read TGTGCCTGGAGTGTACGACCTAGCGGGGCTTCCACAGATACGCAGTATTTT. Full variable domain (outside the CDR3, taken from reference TRBV30 and TRBJ2-3): SQTIHQWPATLVQPVGSPLSLECTVEGTSNPNLYWYRQAAGRGLQLLFYSVGIGQISSEVPQNLSASRPQDRQFILSSKKLLLSDSGFYLCAWSVRPSGASTDTQYFGPGTRLTVL.

The chain joins TRBV27 to TRBJ2-1; D ambiguous. CDR1 is MNHEY, CDR2 SMNVEV, per germline (reference sequence). V gave up 3 bases and J gave up 7 bases, with 16 bases separating them. The CDR3 has 15 amino acids. CDR3 sequence reads: CASSFSAAYGNEQFF. CDR3 nucleotides: TGTGCCAGCAGTTTTTCGGCCGCCTATGGGAATGAGCAGTTCTTC.

A few counts support this clonotype. The junction differs from germline at one of its ends, possibly a read error. The V call is TRBV7-7, the J call TRBJ2-3; a possible D gene is TRBD2 (5 bases). Germline V gene data show CDR1 as SSHAT and CDR2 as FNYEAQ (reference sequence). This CDR3 region has 13 residues. CDR3 protein: CASSPGRGDTQYF. For the CDR3, the DNA is TGTGCTAGCAGCCCCGGACGGGGAGATACGCAGTATTTT.

In this sample, this clonotype turned up many times. The chain has TRBV20-1 and TRBJ1-1, with D possibly TRBD1 on 6 matching bases. The V and J ends lost 6 bases and 1 base respectively, with 15 bases between them. The germline CDR1 and CDR2 sequences are DFQATT and SNEGSKA (reference sequence). This CDR3 is built from 14 residues. In DNA form, the CDR3 reads TGCAGTGCCCAAGGGGGGGGTGGGAACACTGAAGCTTTCTTT. Translated, it gives CSAQGGGGNTEAFF.

The table lists this clonotype with a few counts. V and J are TRBV27 and TRBJ2-7; 8 bases line up with TRBD1. The CDR3 is made up of 15 amino acids. V lost 4 bases, J lost 6 bases, and 11 bases stayed unmatched. Germline CDR1 is MNHEY and CDR2 is SMNVEV (reference sequence). In nucleotides, the CDR3 is TGTGCCAGCAGTTCGGTGGACAGGGTTCTAGGCGAGCAGTACTTC. It codes for CASSSVDRVLGEQYF.

A few counts support this clonotype. V and J are TRBV18 and TRBJ1-2; weak D call: TRBD1 (5 bases). Germline CDR1 and CDR2: KGHSH and LQKENI. The CDR3 extends over 14 amino acids. Trimming pared 0 bases from V and 5 bases from J, leaving 10 bases between. CDR3 residues: CASSPPTGPYGYTF. CDR3 DNA sequence: TGTGCCAGCTCACCACCCACAGGCCCATATGGCTACACCTTC.

J is TRBJ2-6 and V is TRBV5-1, with D perhaps being TRBD1 or TRBD2 (6 bases each). Trimming removed 6 bases at V and 0 bases at J, with 16 bases between. Germline CDR1 is SGHRS and CDR2 is YFSETQ. The CDR3 spans 17 residues. The CDR3 DNA follows: TGCGCCAGCACCCTAAAAGGGGGGAACTCTGGGGCCAACGTCCTGACTTTC. This sequence encodes CASTLKGGNSGANVLTF.

This clonotype was seen only once. The CDR3 region has the DNA TGTGCCAGCAGCTTAGAGGCGGGGGGTCGCGAGCAGTACTTC. As protein: CASSLEAGGREQYF. The J gene is TRBJ2-7, the V gene TRBV11-1; 8 bases fit TRBD2. Germline V lookup: CDR1 SGHAT, CDR2 FQDESV (reference sequence). The CDR3 is made up of 14 amino acids. J gave up 6 bases and V 1 base, and 5 bases lay outside the gene matches.

The rearrangement uses TRBV5-6 and TRBJ2-1, with a weak D call TRBD1 (6 bases). V lost 3 bases to trimming and J lost 9 bases, with 22 bases between them. This CDR3 has 16 amino acids. Germline lookup yields CDR1 SGHDT and CDR2 YYEEEE. The CDR3 loop is CASSWQMTGYLSEQFF. In DNA, the CDR3 is TGTGCCAGCAGCTGGCAAATGACAGGCTATTTAAGTGAGCAGTTCTTC.

The table lists this clonotype with a few counts. The V call is TRBV18, the J call TRBJ2-7; 10 bases map to TRBD2. CDR3 length: 14 amino acids. From germline, CDR1 is KGHSH and CDR2 LQKENI. Trimming at V came to 3 bases and at J to 6 bases, leaving 5 bases not matched to a gene. The CDR3 here is CASSPPGLAFEQYF. In DNA, the CDR3 is TGTGCCAGCTCACCGCCGGGACTAGCGTTCGAGCAGTACTTC.

This clonotype occurred many times. The chain links TRBV3-1 to TRBJ1-1; unclear D gene. Germline CDR1 LGHDT, CDR2 YNNKEL (reference sequence). The CDR3 is 14 amino acids. Trimming stripped 0 bases from V and 1 base from J, with 6 bases between. For the CDR3, the DNA is TGTGCCAGCAGCCAAGAAGGAGGGAACACTGAAGCTTTCTTT. Translation gives CASSQEGGNTEAFF.

This chain joins TRBV9 and TRBJ1-1, with 7 positions matching TRBD1. Germline CDR1 is SGDLS and CDR2 is YYNGEE. With 9 bases clipped from V and 2 bases from J, the junction kept 10 bases outside the gene matches. CDR3 length equals 14 residues. This CDR3 is CAKRGQTLNTEAFF. CDR3 coding DNA: TGTGCCAAGAGGGGACAGACTCTCAACACTGAAGCTTTCTTT.

The table lists this clonotype with a few counts. The chain couples TRBV20-1 to TRBJ2-7, with D possibly TRBD1 on 6 matching bases. V lost 4 bases, J lost 0 bases, and 16 bases lay in between. Germline CDR1 is DFQATT and CDR2 is SNEGSKA (reference sequence). This CDR3 comprises 15 residues. For the CDR3, the DNA is TGCAGTGCTAACAACTTCAGGGGTATCTCCTACGAGCAGTACTTC. The encoded protein is CSANNFRGISYEQYF.

The chain carries TRBV20-1 and TRBJ2-1; 10 nucleotides align to TRBD2. Germline values: CDR1 DFQATT, CDR2 SNEGSKA (reference sequence). This CDR3 region has 15 residues. Here the CDR3 DNA reads TGCAGCGAGATGCAAAGCGGGAGGGCCAGGAATGAGCAGTTCTTC. The encoded protein is CSEMQSGRARNEQFF.

This clonotype occurred a few times. CDR3 residues: CASSLRFMGRTGELFF. CDR3 nucleotides: TGCGCCAGCAGCTTGAGGTTTATGGGCCGCACCGGGGAGCTGTTTTTT. This chain joins TRBV5-1 and TRBJ2-2; D is undetermined. The CDR3 totals 16 residues. V dropped 1 base and J dropped 4 bases, with 14 bases sitting between them. Germline values: CDR1 SGHRS, CDR2 YFSETQ.

This clonotype was detected a few times. This chain links TRBV10-2 with TRBJ2-3, with unresolved D. Trimming shortened V by 2 bases and J by 4 bases, and 4 bases separated the two germline ends. CDR3 length equals 12 residues. The germline CDR1 and CDR2 sequences are WSHSY and SAAADI. The CDR3 is CASSERPDTQYF. CDR3 DNA sequence: TGCGCCAGCAGTGAGAGACCAGATACGCAGTATTTT.

This clonotype was counted a single time. The chain links TRBV5-6 to TRBJ2-7; D perhaps matches TRBD2 (6 bases). The CDR3 sequence is 15 residues long. Germline V lookup: CDR1 SGHDT, CDR2 YYEEEE. V shed 0 bases and J shed 4 bases, with 14 bases lying between them. Here the CDR3 reads CASSLGGKGRYEQYF. CDR3 DNA sequence: TGTGCCAGCAGCTTGGGGGGGAAAGGGAGGTACGAGCAGTACTTC.

There are a few counts of this clonotype. The genes are TRBV19 and TRBJ2-1, with 10 bases that match TRBD2. Germline assignment: CDR1 LNHDA and CDR2 SQIVND (reference sequence). The CDR3 runs to 15 residues. The trim removed 9 bases at V and 4 bases at J, leaving 9 bases unmatched. The CDR3 coding sequence is TGTGCCAGCCGAGAATGGACTAGCGGTTACAATGAGCAGTTCTTC. Residues: CASREWTSGYNEQFF. The full variable domain, completed using reference TRBV19 and TRBJ2-1, is DGGITQSPKYLFRKEGQNVTLSCEQNLNHDAMYWYRQDPGQGLRLIYYSQIVNDFQKGDIAEGYSVSREKKESFPLTVTSAQKNPTAFYLCASREWTSGYNEQFFGPGTRLTVL.

This clonotype was detected only a few times. V and J are TRBV20-1 and TRBJ2-3; TRBD1 matches 10 bases. V trimming: 7 bases; J trimming: 2 bases; junction bases outside the gene matches: 9. Germline V gene lookup returns CDR1 DFQATT and CDR2 SNEGSKA (reference sequence). The CDR3 extends over 15 amino acids. DNA of the CDR3: TGCAGTGTCCTTAGGGGGACAGGGGTCACAGATACGCAGTATTTT. Protein sequence: CSVLRGTGVTDTQYF.

The CDR3 nucleotides read TGTGCCAGCAGCTTAGTGGCCCCCCCCCAGTACAATGAGCAGTTCTTC. This sequence encodes CASSLVAPPQYNEQFF. The gene calls are TRBV7-9 and TRBJ2-1, with D uncertain. Trimming removed 1 base from V and 4 bases from J, with 14 bases in between. The CDR3 extends over 16 amino acids. The V gene's germline CDR1 is SEHNR and CDR2 FQNEAQ (reference sequence). Full variable domain (rest looked up from reference TRBV7-9 and TRBJ2-1): DTGVSQNPRHKITKRGQNVTFRCDPISEHNRLYWYRQTLGQGPEFLTYFQNEAQLEKSRLLSDRFSAERPKGSFSTLEIQRTEQGDSAMYLCASSLVAPPQYNEQFFGPGTRLTVL.

This clonotype was seen more than once but under ten times. This chain links TRBV3-1 with TRBJ2-1, with D possibly being TRBD1 (6 bases). The CDR3 covers 13 residues. The germline V gene encodes CDR1 LGHDT and CDR2 YNNKEL (reference sequence). V shed 3 bases and J shed 6 bases, with 9 bases lying between them. CDR3 sequence (DNA): TGTGCCAGCAGCCACAGGGGTGGCAATGAGCAGTTCTTC. Its translation is CASSHRGGNEQFF.

The chain combines TRBV3-1 with TRBJ2-7, with 11 bases identical to TRBD2. This CDR3 is 17 amino acids long. Germline V gene lookup returns CDR1 LGHDT and CDR2 YNNKEL (reference sequence). J was trimmed by 0 bases and V by 6 bases; bases with no gene match: 10. In DNA, the CDR3 is TGTGCCAGCAGTTGCAAGACTAGCGGGACCAGCTCCTACGAGCAGTACTTC. This codes for CASSCKTSGTSSYEQYF.

The gene calls are TRBV18 and TRBJ2-3; D remains ambiguous. V was pared by 6 bases and J by 4 bases, with 5 bases between. The CDR3 covers 11 residues. Germline CDR1 and CDR2: KGHSH and LQKENI. The CDR3, as DNA: TGTGCCAGCTCCGAGCCAGATACGCAGTATTTT. It codes for CASSEPDTQYF.

This sequence joins TRBV20-1 and TRBJ2-1; D possibly matches TRBD1 or TRBD2 (5 bases each). The ends were cut back, 3 bases at V and 4 bases at J, with 19 bases in the middle. The CDR3 consists of 16 residues. Germline V lookup: CDR1 DFQATT, CDR2 SNEGSKA (reference sequence). The CDR3: CSASSLGETWYNEQFF. The CDR3 bases are TGCAGTGCTAGTAGTTTAGGGGAGACGTGGTACAATGAGCAGTTCTTC.

This chain uses TRBV10-3 with TRBJ2-3; D is undetermined. CDR3 length: 13 residues. CDR1 is ENHRY and CDR2 is SYGVKD in the germline V gene. The V gene lost 2 bases and the J gene lost 1 base, with 4 bases spanning the gap. The CDR3 coding sequence is TGTGCCATCAGTGAGAGGGGCACAGATACGCAGTATTTT. This sequence encodes CAISERGTDTQYF.

The table lists this clonotype with a few counts. This chain uses TRBV20-1 with TRBJ1-1; 7 bases align to TRBD1. Germline V gene lookup returns CDR1 DFQATT and CDR2 SNEGSKA (reference sequence). The junction had 14 bases not matched to a gene; V was cut back by 1 base and J by 0 bases. This CDR3 region has 18 residues. As DNA, the CDR3 is TGCAGTGCTAGAGGCTCATTCCGGGACAGCGGCGTGAACACTGAAGCTTTCTTT. Translation: CSARGSFRDSGVNTEAFF.